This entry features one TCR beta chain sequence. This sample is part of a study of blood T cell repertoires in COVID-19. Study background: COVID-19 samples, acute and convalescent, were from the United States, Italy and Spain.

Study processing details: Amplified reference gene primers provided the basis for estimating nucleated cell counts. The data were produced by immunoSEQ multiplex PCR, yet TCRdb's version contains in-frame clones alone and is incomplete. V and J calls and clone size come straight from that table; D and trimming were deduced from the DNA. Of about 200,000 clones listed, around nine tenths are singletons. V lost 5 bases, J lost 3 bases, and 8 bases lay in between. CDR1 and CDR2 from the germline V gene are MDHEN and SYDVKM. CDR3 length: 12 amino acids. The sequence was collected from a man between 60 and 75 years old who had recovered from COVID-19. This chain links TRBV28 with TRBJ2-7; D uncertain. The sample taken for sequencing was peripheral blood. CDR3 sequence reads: CASSGTIYEQYF. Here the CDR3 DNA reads TGTGCCAGCAGTGGAACTATCTACGAGCAGTACTTC.